These T cell receptor beta chains were read from a single sample in a study of blood T cell repertoires in COVID-19. TCRdb's copy holds only in-frame clones and misses some; the assay was immunoSEQ multiplex PCR. The repertoire holds some 250,000 clones, with roughly 90% as singletons. The source material was PBMCs or T cells enriched from blood (not recorded which). Every receptor here comes from a man aged 40-55 years who had recovered from COVID-19. Both conserved end residues are part of each CDR3. The order of the fields is D gene, V gene, clone size, J gene, CDR3 protein, CDR3 DNA. D genes are given only for firm matches. Some rows mark clone size as missing; the rest say once, few, many or name a class of expanded clone.

D gene: -; V gene: TRBV11-2; clone size: few; J gene: TRBJ2-2; CDR3 protein: CASMEQVMNTGELFF; CDR3 DNA: TGTGCCAGTATGGAACAGGTGATGAACACCGGGGAGCTGTTTTTT
D gene: -; V gene: TRBV6-4; clone size: -; J gene: TRBJ1-1; CDR3 protein: CASSEAVNTEAFF; CDR3 DNA: TGTGCCAGCAGCGAGGCCGTGAACACTGAAGCTTTCTTT
D gene: TRBD1; V gene: TRBV4-1; clone size: -; J gene: TRBJ2-7; CDR3 protein: CASSHRDSAYEQYF; CDR3 DNA: TGCGCCAGCAGCCATCGGGACAGCGCCTACGAGCAGTACTTC
D gene: -; V gene: TRBV5-1; clone size: -; J gene: TRBJ1-2; CDR3 protein: CASSASTGSNYGYTF; CDR3 DNA: TGCGCCAGCAGCGCCTCTACAGGGTCTAACTATGGCTACACCTTC
D gene: -; V gene: TRBV7-6; clone size: -; J gene: TRBJ2-5; CDR3 protein: CASSLSTGKETQYF; CDR3 DNA: TGTGCCAGCAGCTTAAGCACAGGGAAAGAGACCCAGTACTTC
D gene: -; V gene: TRBV7-2; clone size: -; J gene: TRBJ1-1; CDR3 protein: CASSLGRNTEAFF; CDR3 DNA: TGTGCCAGCAGCTTAGGCAGGAACACTGAAGCTTTCTTT
D gene: TRBD1; V gene: TRBV28; clone size: -; J gene: TRBJ2-2; CDR3 protein: CASSRTGEGGELFF; CDR3 DNA: TGTGCCAGCAGTCGGACAGGTGAAGGCGGGGAGCTGTTTTTT
D gene: -; V gene: TRBV19; clone size: once; J gene: TRBJ2-1; CDR3 protein: CASTQWAGKRDNEQFF; CDR3 DNA: TGTGCCAGTACCCAGTGGGCGGGAAAGAGGGACAATGAGCAGTTCTTC
D gene: -; V gene: TRBV29-1; clone size: -; J gene: TRBJ1-2; CDR3 protein: CSVEEVWSNYGYTF; CDR3 DNA: TGCAGCGTTGAAGAGGTTTGGAGTAACTATGGCTACACCTTC
D gene: TRBD1; V gene: TRBV5-4; clone size: -; J gene: TRBJ1-5; CDR3 protein: CASSYGTGGHNNQPQHF; CDR3 DNA: TGTGCCAGCAGCTATGGGACAGGGGGACATAATAATCAGCCCCAGCATTTT
D gene: TRBD1; V gene: TRBV6-2/TRBV6-3; clone size: once; J gene: TRBJ2-7; CDR3 protein: CASSTSGTGFSYEQYF; CDR3 DNA: TGTGCCAGCAGTACCTCCGGGACAGGGTTCTCCTACGAGCAGTACTTC
D gene: -; V gene: TRBV6-1; clone size: few; J gene: TRBJ1-1; CDR3 protein: CASSEGPTNTEAFF; CDR3 DNA: TGTGCCAGCAGTGAAGGGCCCACGAACACTGAAGCTTTCTTT
D gene: -; V gene: TRBV6-5; clone size: -; J gene: TRBJ1-5; CDR3 protein: CASDSYNNQPQHF; CDR3 DNA: TGTGCCAGCGACAGTTATAACAATCAGCCCCAGCATTTT
D gene: TRBD1; V gene: TRBV30; clone size: -; J gene: TRBJ1-1; CDR3 protein: CAWGGTANTEAFF; CDR3 DNA: TGTGCCTGGGGTGGGACAGCCAACACTGAAGCTTTCTTT
D gene: TRBD2; V gene: TRBV27; clone size: -; J gene: TRBJ2-1; CDR3 protein: CASSQPGTSGWDSYNEQFF; CDR3 DNA: TGTGCCAGCAGTCAACCCGGGACTAGCGGGTGGGATTCCTACAATGAGCAGTTCTTC
D gene: TRBD1; V gene: TRBV29-1; clone size: -; J gene: TRBJ2-1; CDR3 protein: CSAGQFNEQFF; CDR3 DNA: TGCAGCGCGGGACAGTTTAATGAGCAGTTCTTC
D gene: TRBD2; V gene: TRBV19; clone size: -; J gene: TRBJ2-7; CDR3 protein: CASSTGLAGGVAYEQYF; CDR3 DNA: TGTGCCAGTAGTACGGGACTAGCGGGAGGAGTCGCCTACGAGCAGTACTTC
D gene: TRBD1; V gene: TRBV19; clone size: -; J gene: TRBJ1-1; CDR3 protein: CASRRDRGNTEAFF; CDR3 DNA: TGTGCCAGTAGGAGGGACAGGGGGAACACTGAAGCTTTCTTT
D gene: -; V gene: TRBV18; clone size: -; J gene: TRBJ2-3; CDR3 protein: CASSPRGETDTQYF; CDR3 DNA: TGTGCCAGCTCCCCAAGGGGCGAAACAGATACGCAGTATTTT
D gene: TRBD1; V gene: TRBV6-5; clone size: -; J gene: TRBJ2-7; CDR3 protein: CASSYSGQGSYEQYF; CDR3 DNA: TGTGCCAGCAGTTACTCGGGACAGGGATCCTACGAGCAGTACTTC
D gene: -; V gene: TRBV7-6; clone size: -; J gene: TRBJ2-7; CDR3 protein: CASSSGLRSYEQYF; CDR3 DNA: TGTGCCAGCAGCTCCGGACTTCGCTCCTACGAGCAGTACTTC
D gene: TRBD2; V gene: TRBV29-1; clone size: -; J gene: TRBJ2-3; CDR3 protein: CSVVTGGTTDTQYF; CDR3 DNA: TGCAGCGTTGTCACGGGAGGGACCACAGATACGCAGTATTTT
D gene: -; V gene: TRBV5-5; clone size: -; J gene: TRBJ1-5; CDR3 protein: CASSSRTDSNQPQHF; CDR3 DNA: TGTGCCAGCAGCTCCAGGACAGATAGCAATCAGCCCCAGCATTTT
D gene: TRBD1; V gene: TRBV10-2; clone size: few; J gene: TRBJ1-1; CDR3 protein: CASWTGRNTEAFF; CDR3 DNA: TGCGCCAGCTGGACAGGGAGGAACACTGAAGCTTTCTTT
D gene: TRBD2; V gene: TRBV7-3; clone size: few; J gene: TRBJ2-2; CDR3 protein: CASSSGLAGQELFF; CDR3 DNA: TGTGCCAGCAGCTCGGGACTAGCGGGCCAGGAGCTGTTTTTT
D gene: -; V gene: TRBV6-6; clone size: -; J gene: TRBJ1-1; CDR3 protein: CASSPLLKTREAFF; CDR3 DNA: TGTGCCAGCAGTCCTCTCCTAAAGACAAGAGAAGCTTTCTTT
D gene: -; V gene: TRBV5-1; clone size: once; J gene: TRBJ2-7; CDR3 protein: CASSLNSLSSYEQYF; CDR3 DNA: TGCGCCAGCAGCTTGAACAGCCTAAGCTCCTACGAGCAGTACTTC
D gene: TRBD2; V gene: TRBV4-2; clone size: -; J gene: TRBJ2-3; CDR3 protein: CASSQVTSGLSTDTQYF; CDR3 DNA: TGTGCCAGCAGCCAAGTGACTAGCGGCCTCAGCACAGATACGCAGTATTTT
D gene: -; V gene: TRBV10-3; clone size: -; J gene: TRBJ1-5; CDR3 protein: CAISEGREVGQPQHF; CDR3 DNA: TGTGCCATCAGTGAGGGCAGGGAGGTCGGTCAGCCCCAGCATTTT
D gene: -; V gene: TRBV12-5; clone size: -; J gene: TRBJ1-2; CDR3 protein: CASGLVLFPEGTTNYGYTF; CDR3 DNA: TGTGCTAGTGGTTTGGTACTTTTCCCGGAGGGAACGACCAACTATGGCTACACCTTC
D gene: -; V gene: TRBV19; clone size: -; J gene: TRBJ1-1; CDR3 protein: CASSPVVGSQNTEAFF; CDR3 DNA: TGTGCCAGTAGTCCTGTAGTGGGCAGTCAGAACACTGAAGCTTTCTTT
D gene: TRBD1; V gene: TRBV4-1; clone size: -; J gene: TRBJ1-1; CDR3 protein: CASSQWGDRLNTEAFF; CDR3 DNA: TGCGCCAGCAGCCAGTGGGGGGACAGGTTGAACACTGAAGCTTTCTTT
D gene: -; V gene: TRBV5-1; clone size: -; J gene: TRBJ2-7; CDR3 protein: CASSLAGRQGVDEQYF; CDR3 DNA: TGCGCCAGCAGCTTGGCCGGGAGACAGGGAGTCGACGAGCAGTACTTC
D gene: -; V gene: TRBV19; clone size: -; J gene: TRBJ2-6; CDR3 protein: CASRTHRAGANVLTF; CDR3 DNA: TGTGCCAGTAGGACCCACAGGGCTGGGGCCAACGTCCTGACTTTC
D gene: TRBD1; V gene: TRBV28; clone size: -; J gene: TRBJ2-1; CDR3 protein: CASSSPGTVSYNEQFF; CDR3 DNA: TGTGCCAGCAGTTCCCCCGGGACAGTCTCCTACAATGAGCAGTTCTTC
D gene: TRBD1; V gene: TRBV19; clone size: few; J gene: TRBJ2-2; CDR3 protein: CASSGVRGIAGELFF; CDR3 DNA: TGTGCCAGTAGTGGTGTCAGGGGGATTGCCGGGGAGCTGTTTTTT
D gene: -; V gene: TRBV13; clone size: -; J gene: TRBJ1-5; CDR3 protein: CASSFSPRGGNQPQHF; CDR3 DNA: TGTGCCAGCAGCTTCTCCCCCAGGGGTGGCAATCAGCCCCAGCATTTT
D gene: TRBD2; V gene: TRBV4-1; clone size: -; J gene: TRBJ2-5; CDR3 protein: CASSLLSSGTPQTQYF; CDR3 DNA: TGCGCCAGCAGCCTCCTGAGTAGCGGGACCCCACAGACCCAGTACTTC
D gene: TRBD1; V gene: TRBV29-1; clone size: -; J gene: TRBJ2-7; CDR3 protein: CSVRPGGRPYEQYF; CDR3 DNA: TGCAGCGTTCGTCCAGGGGGACGGCCCTACGAGCAGTACTTC
D gene: TRBD2; V gene: TRBV4-2; clone size: -; J gene: TRBJ2-7; CDR3 protein: CASSQVSSRLAGYEQYF; CDR3 DNA: TGTGCCAGCAGCCAAGTATCGTCGCGACTAGCGGGGTACGAGCAGTACTTC
D gene: -; V gene: TRBV2; clone size: -; J gene: TRBJ1-5; CDR3 protein: CASSGGSGGYQPQHF; CDR3 DNA: TGTGCCAGCAGTGGGGGGAGTGGGGGCTACCAGCCCCAGCATTTT
D gene: TRBD1; V gene: TRBV11-3; clone size: once; J gene: TRBJ1-2; CDR3 protein: CASSFDRALGYTF; CDR3 DNA: TGTGCCAGCAGCTTCGACAGGGCGCTTGGCTACACCTTC